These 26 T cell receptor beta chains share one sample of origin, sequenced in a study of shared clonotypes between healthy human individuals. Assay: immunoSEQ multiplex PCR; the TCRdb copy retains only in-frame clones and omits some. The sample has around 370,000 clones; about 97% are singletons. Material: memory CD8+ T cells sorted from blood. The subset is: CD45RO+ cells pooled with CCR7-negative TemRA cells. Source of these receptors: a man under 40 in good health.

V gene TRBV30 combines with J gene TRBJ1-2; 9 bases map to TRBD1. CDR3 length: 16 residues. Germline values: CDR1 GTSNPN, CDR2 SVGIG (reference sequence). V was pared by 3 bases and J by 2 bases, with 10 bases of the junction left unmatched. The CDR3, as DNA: TGTGCCTGGAGAAACCGGACAGGGGTCGGAAACTATGGCTACACCTTC. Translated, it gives CAWRNRTGVGNYGYTF.

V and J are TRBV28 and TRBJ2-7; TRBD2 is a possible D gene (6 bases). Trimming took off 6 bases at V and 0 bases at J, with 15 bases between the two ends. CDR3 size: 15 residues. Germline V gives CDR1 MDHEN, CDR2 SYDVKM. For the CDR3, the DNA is TGTGCCAGCAGCCGTGGGGGGTCCCTCTCCTACGAGCAGTACTTC. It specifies CASSRGGSLSYEQYF.

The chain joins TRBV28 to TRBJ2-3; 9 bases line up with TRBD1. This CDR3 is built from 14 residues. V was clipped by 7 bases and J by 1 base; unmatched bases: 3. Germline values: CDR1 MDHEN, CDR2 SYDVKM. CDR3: CASTTGGRTDTQYF. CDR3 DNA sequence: TGTGCCAGCACTACAGGGGGCCGCACAGATACGCAGTATTTT.

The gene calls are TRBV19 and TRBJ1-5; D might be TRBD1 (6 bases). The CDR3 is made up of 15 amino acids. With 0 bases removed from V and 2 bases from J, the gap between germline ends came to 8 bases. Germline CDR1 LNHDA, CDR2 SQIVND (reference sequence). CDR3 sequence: CASSIEGGRNQPQHF. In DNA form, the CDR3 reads TGTGCCAGTAGTATAGAGGGGGGGCGCAATCAGCCCCAGCATTTT.

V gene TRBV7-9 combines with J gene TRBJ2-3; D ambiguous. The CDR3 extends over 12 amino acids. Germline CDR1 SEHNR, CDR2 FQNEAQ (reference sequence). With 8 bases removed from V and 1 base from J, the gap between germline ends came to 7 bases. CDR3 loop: CASARGTDTQYF. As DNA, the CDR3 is TGTGCCAGCGCCCGGGGCACAGATACGCAGTATTTT.

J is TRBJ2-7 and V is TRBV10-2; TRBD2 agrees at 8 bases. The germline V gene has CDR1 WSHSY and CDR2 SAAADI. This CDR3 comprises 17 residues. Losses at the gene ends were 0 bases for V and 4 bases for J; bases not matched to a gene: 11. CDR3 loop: CASSESTVGLGAYEQYF. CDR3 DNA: TGCGCCAGCAGTGAGTCGACCGTGGGACTAGGAGCTTACGAGCAGTACTTC.

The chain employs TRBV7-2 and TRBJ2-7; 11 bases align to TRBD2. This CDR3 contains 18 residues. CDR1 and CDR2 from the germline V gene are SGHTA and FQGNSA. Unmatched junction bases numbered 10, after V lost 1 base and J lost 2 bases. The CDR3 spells CASSLDGSGRAATYEQYF. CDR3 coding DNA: TGTGCCAGCAGCTTAGACGGTAGCGGGAGGGCCGCTACCTACGAGCAGTACTTC. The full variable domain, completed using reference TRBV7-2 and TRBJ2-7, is GAGVSQSPSNKVTEKGKDVELRCDPISGHTALYWYRQSLGQGLEFLIYFQGNSAPDKSGLPSDRFSAERTGGSVSTLTIQRTQQEDSAVYLCASSLDGSGRAATYEQYFGPGTRLTVT.

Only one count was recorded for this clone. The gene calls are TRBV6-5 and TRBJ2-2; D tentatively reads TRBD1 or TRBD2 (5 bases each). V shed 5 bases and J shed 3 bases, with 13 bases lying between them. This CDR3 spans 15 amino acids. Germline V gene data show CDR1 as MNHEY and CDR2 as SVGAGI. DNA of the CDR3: TGTGCCAGCAGTGGGGGTAGCTGGGACACCGGGGAGCTGTTTTTT. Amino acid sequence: CASSGGSWDTGELFF.

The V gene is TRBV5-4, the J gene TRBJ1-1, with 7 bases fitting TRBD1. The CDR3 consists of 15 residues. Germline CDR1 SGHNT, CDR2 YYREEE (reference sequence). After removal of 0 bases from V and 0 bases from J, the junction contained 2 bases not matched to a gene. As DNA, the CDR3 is TGTGCCAGCAGCTTGGAGGACAGGATGAACACTGAAGCTTTCTTT. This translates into CASSLEDRMNTEAFF.

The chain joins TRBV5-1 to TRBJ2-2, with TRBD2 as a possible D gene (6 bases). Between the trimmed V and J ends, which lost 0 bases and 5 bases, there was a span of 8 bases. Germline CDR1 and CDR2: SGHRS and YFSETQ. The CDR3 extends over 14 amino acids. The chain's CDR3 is CASSLGRETGELFF. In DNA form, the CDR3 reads TGCGCCAGCAGCTTGGGGCGGGAAACCGGGGAGCTGTTTTTT.

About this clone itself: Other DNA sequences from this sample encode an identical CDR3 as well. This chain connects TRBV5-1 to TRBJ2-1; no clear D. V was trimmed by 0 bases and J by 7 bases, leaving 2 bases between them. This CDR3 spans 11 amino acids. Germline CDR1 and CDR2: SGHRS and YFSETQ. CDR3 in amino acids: CASSLENEQFF. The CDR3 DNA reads TGCGCCAGCAGCTTGGAAAATGAGCAGTTCTTC. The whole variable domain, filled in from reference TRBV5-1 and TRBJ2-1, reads KAGVTQTPRYLIKTRGQQVTLSCSPISGHRSVSWYQQTPGQGLQFLFEYFSETQRNKGNFPGRFSGRQFSNSRSEMNVSTLELGDSALYLCASSLENEQFFGPGTRLTVL.

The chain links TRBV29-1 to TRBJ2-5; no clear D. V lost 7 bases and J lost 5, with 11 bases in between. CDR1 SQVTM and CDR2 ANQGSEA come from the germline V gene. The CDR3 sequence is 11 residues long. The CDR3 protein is CSESIGETQYF. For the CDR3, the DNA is TGCAGCGAATCTATCGGGGAGACCCAGTACTTC.

CDR3 sequence: CASSLEVGGDEQFF. DNA of the CDR3: TGTGCCAGCAGCTTAGAGGTGGGTGGGGATGAGCAGTTCTTC. The chain joins TRBV11-1 to TRBJ2-1, with no clear D. Looked up from germline, CDR1 is SGHAT and CDR2 is FQDESV (reference sequence). V was cut by 1 base and J by 8 bases, with 12 bases left in between. This CDR3 contains 14 residues.

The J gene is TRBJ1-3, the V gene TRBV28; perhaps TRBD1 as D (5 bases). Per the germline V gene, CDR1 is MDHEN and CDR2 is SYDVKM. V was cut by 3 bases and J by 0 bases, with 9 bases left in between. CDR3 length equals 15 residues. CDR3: CASSFPGGSGNTIYF. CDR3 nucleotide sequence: TGTGCCAGCAGTTTTCCGGGGGGCTCTGGAAACACCATATATTTT.

The CDR3 DNA reads as TGTGCCAGCAGCTTCCGAGCGGGATGGACAGATACGCAGTATTTT. This codes for CASSFRAGWTDTQYF. The chain combines TRBV7-8 with TRBJ2-3; 7 bases map to TRBD2. Germline V gives CDR1 SGHVS, CDR2 FQNEAQ. V lost 3 bases to trimming and J lost 3 bases; unmatched junction nucleotides: 6. The CDR3 spans 15 residues.

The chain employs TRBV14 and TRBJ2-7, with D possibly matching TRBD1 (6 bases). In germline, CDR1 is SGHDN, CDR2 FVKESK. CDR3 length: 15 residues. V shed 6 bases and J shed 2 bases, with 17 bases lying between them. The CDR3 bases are TGTGCCAGCAGTCTCAAGACCTGGACAGCCTACGAGCAGTACTTC. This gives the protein CASSLKTWTAYEQYF.

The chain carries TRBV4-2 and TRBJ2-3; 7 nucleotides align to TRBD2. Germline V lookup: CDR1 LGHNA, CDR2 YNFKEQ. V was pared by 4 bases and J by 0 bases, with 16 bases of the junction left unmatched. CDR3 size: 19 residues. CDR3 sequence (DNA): TGTGCCAGCAGCCCCCGTTGGGACTACCCCACCGCTAGCACAGATACGCAGTATTTT. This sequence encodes CASSPRWDYPTASTDTQYF.

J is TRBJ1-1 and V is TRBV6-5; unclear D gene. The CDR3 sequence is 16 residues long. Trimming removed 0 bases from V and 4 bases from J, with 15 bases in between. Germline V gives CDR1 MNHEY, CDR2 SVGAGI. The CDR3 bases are TGTGCCAGCAGTTACTCTGCTGGGGTCATGGGCACTGAAGCTTTCTTT. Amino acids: CASSYSAGVMGTEAFF.

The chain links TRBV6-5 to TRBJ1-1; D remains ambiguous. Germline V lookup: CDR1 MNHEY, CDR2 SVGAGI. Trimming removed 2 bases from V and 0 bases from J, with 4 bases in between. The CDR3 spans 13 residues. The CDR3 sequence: CASSYVVNTEAFF. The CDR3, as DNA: TGTGCCAGCAGTTACGTAGTGAACACTGAAGCTTTCTTT.

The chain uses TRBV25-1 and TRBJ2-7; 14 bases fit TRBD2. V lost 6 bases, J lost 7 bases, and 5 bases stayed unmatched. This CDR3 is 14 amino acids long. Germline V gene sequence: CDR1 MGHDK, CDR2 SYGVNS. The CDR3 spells CASSRLAGGSEQYF. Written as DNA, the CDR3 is TGTGCCAGCAGCCGACTAGCGGGAGGGAGTGAGCAGTACTTC.

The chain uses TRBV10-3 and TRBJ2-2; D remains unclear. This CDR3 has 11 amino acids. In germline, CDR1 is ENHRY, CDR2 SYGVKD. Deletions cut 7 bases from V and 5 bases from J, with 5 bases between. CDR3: CAITITGELFF. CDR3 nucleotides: TGTGCCATCACAATAACCGGGGAGCTGTTTTTT.

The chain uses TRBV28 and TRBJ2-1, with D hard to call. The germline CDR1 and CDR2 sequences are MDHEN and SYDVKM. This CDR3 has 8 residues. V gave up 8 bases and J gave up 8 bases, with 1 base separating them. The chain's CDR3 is CASDEQFF. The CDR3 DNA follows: TGTGCCAGCGATGAGCAGTTCTTC.

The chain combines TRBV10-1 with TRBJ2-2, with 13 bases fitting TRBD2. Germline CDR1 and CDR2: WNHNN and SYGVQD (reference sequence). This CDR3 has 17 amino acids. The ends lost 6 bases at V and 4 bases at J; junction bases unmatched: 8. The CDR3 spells CASRALAGGPFTGELFF. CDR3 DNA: TGCGCCAGCAGGGCACTAGCGGGAGGGCCCTTCACCGGGGAGCTGTTTTTT.

CDR3 sequence (DNA): TGTGCCAGTAACTTACCCAATCAGCCCCAGCATTTT. Translation gives CASNLPNQPQHF. The genes are TRBV19 and TRBJ1-5; no firm D call. The ends were cut back, 7 bases at V and 3 bases at J, with 7 bases in the middle. Germline V CDR1 and CDR2: LNHDA, SQIVND (reference sequence). This CDR3 spans 12 amino acids.

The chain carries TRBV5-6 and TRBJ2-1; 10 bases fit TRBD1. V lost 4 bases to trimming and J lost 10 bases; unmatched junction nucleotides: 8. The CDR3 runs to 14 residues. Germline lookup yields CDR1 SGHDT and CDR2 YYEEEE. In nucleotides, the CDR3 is TGTGCCAGCAGCGCAAGGACAGGGGGGAACGAGCAGTTCTTC. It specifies CASSARTGGNEQFF.

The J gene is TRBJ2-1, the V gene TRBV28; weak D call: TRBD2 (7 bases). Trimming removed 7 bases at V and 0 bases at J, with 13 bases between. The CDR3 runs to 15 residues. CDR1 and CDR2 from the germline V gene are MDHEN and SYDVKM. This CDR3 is CASTRGASSYNEQFF. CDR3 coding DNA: TGTGCCAGCACCCGGGGGGCCAGCTCCTACAATGAGCAGTTCTTC.